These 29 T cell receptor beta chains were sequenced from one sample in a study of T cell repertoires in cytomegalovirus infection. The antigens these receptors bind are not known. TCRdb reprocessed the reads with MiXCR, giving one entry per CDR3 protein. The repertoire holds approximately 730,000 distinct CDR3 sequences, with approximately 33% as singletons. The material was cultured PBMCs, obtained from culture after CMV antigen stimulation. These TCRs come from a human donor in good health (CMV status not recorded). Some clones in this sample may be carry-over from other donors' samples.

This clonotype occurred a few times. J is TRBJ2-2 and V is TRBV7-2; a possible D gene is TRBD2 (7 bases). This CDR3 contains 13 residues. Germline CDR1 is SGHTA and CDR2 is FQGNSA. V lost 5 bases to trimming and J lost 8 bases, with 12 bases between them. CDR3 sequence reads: CASSRRGTGELFF. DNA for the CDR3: TGTGCCAGCAGCCGGCGGGGGACAGGGGAGCTGTTTTTT.

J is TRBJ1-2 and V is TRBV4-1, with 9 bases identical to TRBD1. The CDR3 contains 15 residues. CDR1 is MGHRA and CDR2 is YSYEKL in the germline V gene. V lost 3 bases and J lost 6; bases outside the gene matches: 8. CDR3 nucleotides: TGCGCCAGCAGCCAGAATACCGGGACAGGGAATGGCTACACCTTC. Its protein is CASSQNTGTGNGYTF.

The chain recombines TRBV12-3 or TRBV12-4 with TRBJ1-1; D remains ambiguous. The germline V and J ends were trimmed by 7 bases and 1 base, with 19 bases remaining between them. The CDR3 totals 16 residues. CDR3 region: CASTLLGWRANTEAFF. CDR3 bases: TGTGCCAGCACCCTACTTGGATGGAGGGCGAACACTGAAGCTTTCTTT.

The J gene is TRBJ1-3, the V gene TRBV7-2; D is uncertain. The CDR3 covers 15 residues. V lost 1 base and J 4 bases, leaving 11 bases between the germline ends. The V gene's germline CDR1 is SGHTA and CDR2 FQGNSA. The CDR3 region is CASSLGPHGGNTIYF. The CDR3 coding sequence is TGTGCCAGCAGCTTAGGTCCGCACGGGGGAAACACCATATATTTT.

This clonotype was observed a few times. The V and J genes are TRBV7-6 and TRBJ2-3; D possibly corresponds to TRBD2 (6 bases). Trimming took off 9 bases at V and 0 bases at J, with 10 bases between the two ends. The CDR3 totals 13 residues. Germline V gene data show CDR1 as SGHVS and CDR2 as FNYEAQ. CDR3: CASHSGSTDTQYF. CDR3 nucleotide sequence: TGTGCCAGTCATAGCGGAAGCACAGATACGCAGTATTTT.

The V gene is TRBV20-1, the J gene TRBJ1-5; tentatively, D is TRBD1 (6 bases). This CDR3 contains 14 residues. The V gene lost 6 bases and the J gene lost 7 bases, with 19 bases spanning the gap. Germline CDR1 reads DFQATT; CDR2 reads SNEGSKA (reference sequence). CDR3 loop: CSAYTDRSWQPQHF. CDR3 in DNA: TGCAGTGCCTATACTGACAGGTCTTGGCAGCCCCAGCATTTT.

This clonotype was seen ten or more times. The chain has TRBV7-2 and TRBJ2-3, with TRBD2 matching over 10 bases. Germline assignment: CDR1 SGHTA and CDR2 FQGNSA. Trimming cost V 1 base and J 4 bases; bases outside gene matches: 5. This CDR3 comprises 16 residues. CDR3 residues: CASSLGLAGAADTQYF. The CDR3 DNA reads TGTGCCAGCAGCTTAGGGCTAGCGGGGGCCGCAGATACGCAGTATTTT.

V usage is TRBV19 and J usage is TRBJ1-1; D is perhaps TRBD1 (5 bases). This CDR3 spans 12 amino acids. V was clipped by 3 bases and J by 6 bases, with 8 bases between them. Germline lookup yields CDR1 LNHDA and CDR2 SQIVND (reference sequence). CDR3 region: CASSILGAEAFF. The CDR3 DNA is TGTGCCAGTAGTATTCTAGGGGCTGAAGCTTTCTTT.

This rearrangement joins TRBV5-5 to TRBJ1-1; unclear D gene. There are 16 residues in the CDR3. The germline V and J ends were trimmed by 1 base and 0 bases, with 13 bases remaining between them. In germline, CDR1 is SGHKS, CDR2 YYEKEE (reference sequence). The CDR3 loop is CASSLLGPSLNTEAFF. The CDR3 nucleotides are TGTGCCAGCAGCTTGCTCGGACCCTCACTGAACACTGAAGCTTTCTTT.

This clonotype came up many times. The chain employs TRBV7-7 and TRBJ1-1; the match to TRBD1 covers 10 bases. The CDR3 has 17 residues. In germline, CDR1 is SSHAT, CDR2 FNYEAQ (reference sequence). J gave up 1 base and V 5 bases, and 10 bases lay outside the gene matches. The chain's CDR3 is CASSPLPGQGPNTEAFF. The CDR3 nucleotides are TGTGCCAGCAGCCCCTTACCGGGACAGGGGCCGAACACTGAAGCTTTCTTT.

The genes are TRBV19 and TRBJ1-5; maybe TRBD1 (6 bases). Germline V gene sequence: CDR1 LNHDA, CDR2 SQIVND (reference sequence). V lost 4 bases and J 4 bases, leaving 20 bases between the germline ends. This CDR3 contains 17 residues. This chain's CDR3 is CASSTSMSMGANQPQHF. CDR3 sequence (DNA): TGTGCCAGTAGTACGTCAATGTCCATGGGGGCAAATCAGCCCCAGCATTTT.

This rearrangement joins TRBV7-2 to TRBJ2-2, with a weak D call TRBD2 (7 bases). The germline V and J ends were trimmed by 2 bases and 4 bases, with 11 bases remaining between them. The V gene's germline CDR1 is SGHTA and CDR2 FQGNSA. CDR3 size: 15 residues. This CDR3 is CASSLYGGPTGELFF. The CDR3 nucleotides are TGTGCCAGCAGCTTATACGGGGGGCCCACCGGGGAGCTGTTTTTT. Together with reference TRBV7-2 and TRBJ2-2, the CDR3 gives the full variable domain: GAGVSQSPSNKVTEKGKDVELRCDPISGHTALYWYRQSLGQGLEFLIYFQGNSAPDKSGLPSDRFSAERTGGSVSTLTIQRTQQEDSAVYLCASSLYGGPTGELFFGEGSRLTVL.

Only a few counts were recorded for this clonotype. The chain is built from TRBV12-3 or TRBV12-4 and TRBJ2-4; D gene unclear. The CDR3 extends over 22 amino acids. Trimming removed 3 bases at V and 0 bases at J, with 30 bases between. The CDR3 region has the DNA TGTGCCAGCAGTTTTTCCGGTCGGTGGGCGTATCGGACGGTTCTAGCCAAAAACATTCAGTACTTC. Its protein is CASSFSGRWAYRTVLAKNIQYF.

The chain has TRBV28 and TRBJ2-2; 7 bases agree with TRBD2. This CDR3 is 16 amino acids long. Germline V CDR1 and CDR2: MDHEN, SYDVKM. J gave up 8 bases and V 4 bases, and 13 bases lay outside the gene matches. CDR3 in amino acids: CASSWVAGSPVGELFF. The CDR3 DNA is TGTGCCAGCAGTTGGGTAGCGGGCTCACCCGTGGGGGAGCTGTTTTTT.

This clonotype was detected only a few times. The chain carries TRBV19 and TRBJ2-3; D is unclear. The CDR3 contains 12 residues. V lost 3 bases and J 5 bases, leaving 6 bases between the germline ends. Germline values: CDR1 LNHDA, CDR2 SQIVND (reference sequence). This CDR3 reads CASSIEGDTQYF. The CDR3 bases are TGTGCCAGTAGTATCGAAGGAGATACGCAGTATTTT. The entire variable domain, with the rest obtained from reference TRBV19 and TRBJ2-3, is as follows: DGGITQSPKYLFRKEGQNVTLSCEQNLNHDAMYWYRQDPGQGLRLIYYSQIVNDFQKGDIAEGYSVSREKKESFPLTVTSAQKNPTAFYLCASSIEGDTQYFGPGTRLTVL.

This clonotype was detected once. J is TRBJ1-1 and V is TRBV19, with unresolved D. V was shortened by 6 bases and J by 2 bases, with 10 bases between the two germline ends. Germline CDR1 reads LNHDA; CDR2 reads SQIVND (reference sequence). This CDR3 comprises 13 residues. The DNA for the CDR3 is TGTGCCAGTAGGAAGCACGGTAACACTGAAGCTTTCTTT. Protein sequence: CASRKHGNTEAFF.

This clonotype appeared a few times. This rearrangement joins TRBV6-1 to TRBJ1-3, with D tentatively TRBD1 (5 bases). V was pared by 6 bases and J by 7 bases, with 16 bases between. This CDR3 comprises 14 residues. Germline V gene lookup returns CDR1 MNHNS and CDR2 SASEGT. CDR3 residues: CASRIRPEGNTIYF. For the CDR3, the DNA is TGTGCCAGCAGGATCCGGCCTGAGGGGAACACCATATATTTT.

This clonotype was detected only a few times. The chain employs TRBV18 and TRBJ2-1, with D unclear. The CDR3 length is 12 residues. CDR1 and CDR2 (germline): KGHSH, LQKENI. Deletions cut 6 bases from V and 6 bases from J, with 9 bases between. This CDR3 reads CASSPMGNEQFF. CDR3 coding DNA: TGTGCCAGCTCGCCAATGGGCAATGAGCAGTTCTTC. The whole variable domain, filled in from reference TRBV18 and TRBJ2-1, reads NAGVMQNPRHLVRRRGQEARLRCSPMKGHSHVYWYRQLPEEGLKFMVYLQKENIIDESGMPKERFSAEFPKEGPSILRIQQVVRGDSAAYFCASSPMGNEQFFGPGTRLTVL.

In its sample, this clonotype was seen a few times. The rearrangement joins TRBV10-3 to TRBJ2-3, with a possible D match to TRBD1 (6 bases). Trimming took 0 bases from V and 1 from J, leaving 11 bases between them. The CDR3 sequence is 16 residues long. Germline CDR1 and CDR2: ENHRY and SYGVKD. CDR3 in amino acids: CAISESAGARTDTQYF. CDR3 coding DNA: TGTGCCATCAGTGAGTCGGCAGGGGCCCGCACAGATACGCAGTATTTT.

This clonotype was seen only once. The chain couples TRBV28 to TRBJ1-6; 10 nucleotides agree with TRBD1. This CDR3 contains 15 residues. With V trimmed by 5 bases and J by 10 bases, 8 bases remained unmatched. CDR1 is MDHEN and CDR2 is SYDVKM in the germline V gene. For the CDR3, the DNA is TGTGCCAGCAGTCTCTGGACAGGGGGGAGCTCACCCCTCCACTTT. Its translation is CASSLWTGGSSPLHF.

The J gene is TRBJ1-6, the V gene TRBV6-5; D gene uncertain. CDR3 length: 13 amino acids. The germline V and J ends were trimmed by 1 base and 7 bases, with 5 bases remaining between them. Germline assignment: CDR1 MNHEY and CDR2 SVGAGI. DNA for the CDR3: TGTGCCAGCAGTTACTTTCGGAATTCACCCCTCCACTTT. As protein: CASSYFRNSPLHF.

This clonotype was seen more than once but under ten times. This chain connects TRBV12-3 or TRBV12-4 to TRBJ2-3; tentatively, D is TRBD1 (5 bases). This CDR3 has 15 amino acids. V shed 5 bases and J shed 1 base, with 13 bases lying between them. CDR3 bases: TGTGCCAGCAGTCTCAGGGTTGGGGGCACAGATACGCAGTATTTT. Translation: CASSLRVGGTDTQYF.

This CDR3 is CASSQDWGGAETQYF. Here the CDR3 DNA reads TGCGCCAGCAGCCAAGACTGGGGCGGGGCGGAGACCCAGTACTTC. The V call is TRBV4-3, the J call TRBJ2-5, with D maybe TRBD2 (6 bases). V shed 0 bases and J shed 5 bases, with 13 bases lying between them. The CDR3 contains 15 residues. Germline values: CDR1 LGHNA, CDR2 YSLEER.

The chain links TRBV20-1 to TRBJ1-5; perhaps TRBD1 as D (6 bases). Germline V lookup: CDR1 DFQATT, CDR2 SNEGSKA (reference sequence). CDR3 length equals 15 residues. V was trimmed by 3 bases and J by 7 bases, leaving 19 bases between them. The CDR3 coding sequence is TGCAGTGCTAGTCGGGCTGCGAACCAGGGGCAGCCCCAGCATTTT. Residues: CSASRAANQGQPQHF.

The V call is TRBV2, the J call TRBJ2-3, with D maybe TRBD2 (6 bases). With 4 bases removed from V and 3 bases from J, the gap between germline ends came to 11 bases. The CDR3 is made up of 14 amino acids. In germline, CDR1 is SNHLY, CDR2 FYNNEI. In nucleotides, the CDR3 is TGTGCCAGCAGTGGCGGGGATCTGACAGATACGCAGTATTTT. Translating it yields CASSGGDLTDTQYF.

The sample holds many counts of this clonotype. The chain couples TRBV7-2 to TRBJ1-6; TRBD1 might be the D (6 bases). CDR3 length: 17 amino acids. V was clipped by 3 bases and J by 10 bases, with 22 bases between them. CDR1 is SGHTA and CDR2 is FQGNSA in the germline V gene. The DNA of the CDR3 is TGTGCCAGCAGCTTCACAGGGACCCACGGCTTCCGATCACCCCTCCACTTT. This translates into CASSFTGTHGFRSPLHF.

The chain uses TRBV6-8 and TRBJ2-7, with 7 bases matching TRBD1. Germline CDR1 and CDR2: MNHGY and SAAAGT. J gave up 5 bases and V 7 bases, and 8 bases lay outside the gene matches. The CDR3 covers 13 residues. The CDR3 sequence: CASKRQGKNEQYF. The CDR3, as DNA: TGTGCCAGCAAACGACAGGGCAAAAACGAGCAGTACTTC.

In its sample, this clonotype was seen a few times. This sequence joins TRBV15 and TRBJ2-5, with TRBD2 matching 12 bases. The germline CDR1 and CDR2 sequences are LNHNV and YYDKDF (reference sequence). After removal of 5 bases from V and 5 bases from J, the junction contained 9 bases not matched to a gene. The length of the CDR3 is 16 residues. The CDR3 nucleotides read TGTGCCACCAGCTCCCGACTAGCGGGGGTTGGGGAGACCCAGTACTTC. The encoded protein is CATSSRLAGVGETQYF.

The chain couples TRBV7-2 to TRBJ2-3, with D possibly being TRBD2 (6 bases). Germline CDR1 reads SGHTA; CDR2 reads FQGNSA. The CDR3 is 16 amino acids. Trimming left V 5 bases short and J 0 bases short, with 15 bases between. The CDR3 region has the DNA TGTGCCAGCAGCCCCTACGGGAGTACCAGCACAGATACGCAGTATTTT. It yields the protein CASSPYGSTSTDTQYF. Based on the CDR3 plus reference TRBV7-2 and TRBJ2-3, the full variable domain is GAGVSQSPSNKVTEKGKDVELRCDPISGHTALYWYRQSLGQGLEFLIYFQGNSAPDKSGLPSDRFSAERTGGSVSTLTIQRTQQEDSAVYLCASSPYGSTSTDTQYFGPGTRLTVL.